These 31 T cell receptor beta chains originate from one sample sequenced in a study of T cells in Graves' hyperthyroidism and ophthalmopathy. TCR beta CDR3 sequences were amplified from RNA transcripts. Using the HTBI primer set, a first-round RT-PCR was run on the TCR CDR3. Each CDR3 protein is one row after TCRdb ran MiXCR on the multiplex PCR reads. This sample has about 590,000 distinct CDR3 sequences, with around 16% found just once. Material: blood. These receptors originate from a woman aged 30 to 39 with Graves' hyperthyroidism.

As regards this clonotype: A single base separates this from a much larger clone, so it may be a read error. This sequence joins TRBV7-3 and TRBJ2-7; 13 bases line up with TRBD2. Germline lookup yields CDR1 SGHTA and CDR2 FQGTGA. V shed 5 bases and J 7 bases; nucleotides not matched to a gene: 5. The CDR3 spans 14 residues. The DNA of the CDR3 is TGTGCCAGCAGCGGACCGGGACTAGCGGGGGAGCAGTACTTC. Its protein product is CASSGPGLAGEQYF.

This clonotype was observed at least ten times. The chain has TRBV20-1 and TRBJ2-7, with TRBD2 matching over 15 bases. The J segment lost 4 bases and the V segment lost 5 bases, leaving 6 bases of the junction unmatched. The CDR3 totals 15 residues. Germline CDR1 reads DFQATT; CDR2 reads SNEGSKA (reference sequence). DNA of the CDR3: TGCAGTGCTGGACTAGCGGGAGGGGGCCTATACGAGCAGTACTTC. Translation gives CSAGLAGGGLYEQYF.

This clonotype was found many times. The chain couples TRBV6-1 to TRBJ1-5; D is ambiguous. Between the trimmed V and J ends, which lost 2 bases and 5 bases, there was a span of 7 bases. There are 13 residues in the CDR3. Germline loops: CDR1 MNHNS, CDR2 SASEGT. The CDR3 nucleotides read TGTGCCAGCAGTGAATCTGGATATCAGCCCCAGCATTTT. It specifies CASSESGYQPQHF.

The rearrangement joins TRBV2 to TRBJ2-1; 12 nucleotides agree with TRBD2. The CDR3 is made up of 14 amino acids. In germline, CDR1 is SNHLY, CDR2 FYNNEI. Unmatched junction bases numbered 4, after V lost 6 bases and J lost 7 bases. CDR3 bases: TGTGCCAGCAGAACCGGGACTAGCGGGAATGAGCAGTTCTTC. Translation gives CASRTGTSGNEQFF. Full variable domain (missing parts from reference TRBV2 and TRBJ2-1): EPEVTQTPSHQVTQMGQEVILRCVPISNHLYFYWYRQILGQKVEFLVSFYNNEISEKSEIFDDQFSVERPDGSNFTLKIRSTKLEDSAMYFCASRTGTSGNEQFFGPGTRLTVL.

This clonotype has only a few counts. The rearrangement joins TRBV7-2 to TRBJ2-7, with 7 bases aligning to TRBD1. V was clipped by 2 bases and J by 3 bases; unmatched bases: 10. This CDR3 region has 16 residues. Germline assignment: CDR1 SGHTA and CDR2 FQGNSA. CDR3 sequence reads: CASSLRARDSRYEQYF. Written as DNA, the CDR3 is TGTGCCAGCAGCTTAAGGGCTCGGGACAGCCGCTACGAGCAGTACTTC.

Ten or more counts support this clonotype. V gene TRBV20-1 combines with J gene TRBJ2-3; 14 bases are a match to TRBD2. Germline trimming cut 8 bases from V and 4 bases from J; bases unmatched to any gene: 2. Per the germline V gene, CDR1 is DFQATT and CDR2 is SNEGSKA (reference sequence). The CDR3 loop spans 13 amino acids. In nucleotides, the CDR3 is TGCAGTCCGACTAGCGGGAGGGCAGATACGCAGTATTTT. Its protein is CSPTSGRADTQYF.

This clonotype was counted a few times. J is TRBJ1-4 and V is TRBV20-1; D remains unclear. The CDR3 is made up of 13 amino acids. V was trimmed by 7 bases and J by 5 bases, leaving 14 bases between them. Germline V lookup: CDR1 DFQATT, CDR2 SNEGSKA (reference sequence). The CDR3 region is CSGSSPLNEKLFF. In DNA form, the CDR3 reads TGCAGTGGCTCGTCCCCCCTAAATGAAAAACTGTTTTTT.

The chain is built from TRBV7-2 and TRBJ1-6; D is undetermined. Trimming took 5 bases from V and 10 from J, leaving 12 bases between them. This CDR3 is built from 13 residues. Germline assignment: CDR1 SGHTA and CDR2 FQGNSA. For the CDR3, the DNA is TGTGCCAGCAGCCTTAATGCGGTATCACCCCTCCACTTT. Amino acids: CASSLNAVSPLHF.

The V and J genes are TRBV7-9 and TRBJ2-7, with D tentatively TRBD2 (6 bases). The CDR3 covers 12 residues. The V end lost 6 bases, the J end lost 9 bases, and 15 bases lay between the germline ends. The germline V gene has CDR1 SEHNR and CDR2 FQNEAQ (reference sequence). The CDR3 nucleotides read TGTGCCAGCAGGGGAGGCACCTTCGCGCAGTACTTC. It specifies CASRGGTFAQYF.

This clonotype was seen more than once but under ten times. This chain joins TRBV5-8 and TRBJ2-7, with D tentatively TRBD1 (6 bases). V gave up 4 bases and J gave up 3 bases, with 14 bases separating them. Germline V CDR1 and CDR2: SGHTS, YDEGEE. The CDR3 sequence is 14 residues long. The CDR3 is CASSQQGRHYEQYF. The CDR3 DNA sequence: TGTGCCAGCAGCCAGCAGGGGAGACACTACGAGCAGTACTTC. Complete variable domain (other parts from reference TRBV5-8 and TRBJ2-7): EAGVTQSPTHLIKTRGQQATLRCSPISGHTSVYWYQQALGLGLQFLLWYDEGEERNRGNFPPRFSGRQFPNYSSELNVNALELEDSALYLCASSQQGRHYEQYFGPGTRLTVT.

There are many counts of this clonotype. This chain uses TRBV3-1 with TRBJ1-6; D call uncertain. Trimming cost V 3 bases and J 8 bases, with 5 bases left between them. The CDR3 runs 12 residues. Germline CDR1 and CDR2: LGHDT and YNNKEL (reference sequence). CDR3 protein: CASSQTDSPLHF. In nucleotides, the CDR3 is TGTGCCAGCAGCCAGACGGATTCACCCCTCCACTTT.

This clonotype occurred many times. This chain links TRBV12-3 or TRBV12-4 with TRBJ2-1; D unclear. V was shortened by 4 bases and J by 8 bases, with 6 bases between the two germline ends. The CDR3 totals 11 residues. The CDR3 reads CASSSPYEQFF. Written as DNA, the CDR3 is TGTGCCAGCAGTTCCCCCTATGAGCAGTTCTTC.

This clonotype showed up many times. The V gene is TRBV3-1, the J gene TRBJ2-2, with D unclear. Looked up from germline, CDR1 is LGHDT and CDR2 is YNNKEL (reference sequence). Trimming shortened V by 4 bases and J by 4 bases, and 7 bases separated the two germline ends. The CDR3 runs to 13 residues. CDR3 in DNA: TGTGCCAGCAGCCCAGAGAGCACCGGGGAGCTGTTTTTT. It translates to CASSPESTGELFF. The full variable domain, with the rest looked up from reference TRBV3-1 and TRBJ2-2, is DTAVSQTPKYLVTQMGNDKSIKCEQNLGHDTMYWYKQDSKKFLKIMFSYNNKELIINETVPNRFSPKSPDKAHLNLHINSLELGDSAVYFCASSPESTGELFFGEGSRLTVL.

This clonotype was recorded many times. The V gene is TRBV7-2, the J gene TRBJ1-5; 7 bases match TRBD1. The CDR3 is made up of 15 amino acids. The V segment lost 1 base and the J segment 0 bases; nucleotides outside the gene matches: 0. The germline V gene has CDR1 SGHTA and CDR2 FQGNSA. CDR3: CASSLGTGSNQPQHF. CDR3 bases: TGTGCCAGCAGCTTAGGGACAGGTAGCAATCAGCCCCAGCATTTT. The entire variable domain, with the rest obtained from reference TRBV7-2 and TRBJ1-5, is as follows: GAGVSQSPSNKVTEKGKDVELRCDPISGHTALYWYRQSLGQGLEFLIYFQGNSAPDKSGLPSDRFSAERTGGSVSTLTIQRTQQEDSAVYLCASSLGTGSNQPQHFGDGTRLSIL.

Comment on this clonotype: One base away lies a much larger clone, so this may be a sequencing read error. The chain is built from TRBV29-1 and TRBJ2-1; TRBD1 matches at 8 bases. The CDR3 runs 16 residues. In germline, CDR1 is SQVTM, CDR2 ANQGSEA. The DNA of the CDR3 is TGCAGCGTTGAAGATTACAGGGGGAAACCCTCCAATGAGCGGTTCTTC. The encoded protein is CSVEDYRGKPSNERFF.

This clonotype was found many times. The chain links TRBV6-2 or TRBV6-3 to TRBJ1-5; D remains ambiguous. CDR1 and CDR2 (germline): MNHEY, SVGEGT. This CDR3 region has 14 residues. V shed 6 bases and J shed 5 bases, with 14 bases lying between them. DNA for the CDR3: TGTGCCAGCAGCCCTGACCCCGGGTATCAGCCCCAGCATTTT. This sequence encodes CASSPDPGYQPQHF.

CDR3 DNA sequence: TGTGCCAGCAGCGCCGGGCCGGAGGCTGGTGAGCAGTTCTTC. Translated, it gives CASSAGPEAGEQFF. J is TRBJ2-1 and V is TRBV9; tentative D call: TRBD2 (5 bases). Per the germline V gene, CDR1 is SGDLS and CDR2 is YYNGEE. The CDR3 runs 14 residues. Trimming removed 3 bases from V and 9 bases from J, with 16 bases in between.

This clonotype was seen repeatedly, ten times or more. This chain connects TRBV2 to TRBJ2-7, with 7 positions matching TRBD2. CDR1 SNHLY and CDR2 FYNNEI come from the germline V gene. V lost 4 bases and J lost 1; bases outside the gene matches: 7. The CDR3 loop spans 15 amino acids. The CDR3 reads CASSGIGGRSYEQYF. CDR3 nucleotide sequence: TGTGCCAGCAGTGGTATCGGGGGGAGGTCCTACGAGCAGTACTTC.

This CDR3 is CASSHYRDRELYEQYF. DNA of the CDR3: TGTGCCAGCAGCCACTACCGGGACAGGGAGCTCTACGAGCAGTACTTC. The chain has TRBV11-2 and TRBJ2-7; TRBD1 matches at 9 bases. V lost 5 bases to trimming and J lost 3 bases; unmatched junction nucleotides: 11. CDR3 length equals 16 residues. Germline CDR1 is SGHAT and CDR2 is FQNNGV.

Worth noting for this clonotype: Being one base from a much bigger clone, this may be a read error. The chain combines TRBV5-6 with TRBJ1-2; D call uncertain. Germline values: CDR1 SGHDT, CDR2 YYEEEE. This CDR3 is built from 15 residues. This chain's CDR3 is CASCFSPDGNYGYTF. In nucleotides, the CDR3 is TGTGCCAGCTGCTTCAGCCCGGACGGTAACTATGGCTACACCTTC.

The chain combines TRBV20-1 with TRBJ1-3; D possibly corresponds to TRBD1 (6 bases). Trimming cost V 0 bases and J 8 bases, with 17 bases left between them. Germline loops: CDR1 DFQATT, CDR2 SNEGSKA (reference sequence). CDR3 size: 15 residues. The CDR3 DNA reads TGCAGTGCTAGAGATGGACAGCAGTCGGCGGACACCATATATTTT. Amino acids: CSARDGQQSADTIYF.

This clonotype came up a few times. This chain joins TRBV14 and TRBJ2-1; no definite D call. The CDR3 totals 15 residues. V gave up 2 bases and J gave up 7 bases, with 15 bases separating them. From germline, CDR1 is SGHDN and CDR2 FVKESK. CDR3 in amino acids: CASSQIFLARNEQFF. CDR3 DNA sequence: TGTGCCAGCAGCCAAATCTTCCTCGCCCGGAATGAGCAGTTCTTC.

This clonotype was recorded many times. The chain has TRBV30 and TRBJ2-7; a possible D gene is TRBD2 (6 bases). Trimming took off 4 bases at V and 3 bases at J, with 16 bases between the two ends. The CDR3 covers 14 residues. Germline CDR1 and CDR2: GTSNPN and SVGIG (reference sequence). Written as DNA, the CDR3 is TGTGCCTGGAATTGTAAGGACTATTGCTACGAGCAGTACTTC. Amino acid sequence: CAWNCKDYCYEQYF.

J is TRBJ2-7 and V is TRBV6-1; 12 nucleotides align to TRBD1. Germline lookup yields CDR1 MNHNS and CDR2 SASEGT. This CDR3 is built from 15 residues. J was trimmed by 2 bases and V by 10 bases; bases with no gene match: 9. The CDR3 DNA follows: TGTGCCACCGGGACAGGGGGCCGACTCGCCTACGAGCAGTACTTC. Its translation is CATGTGGRLAYEQYF.

The chain is built from TRBV3-1 and TRBJ1-6, with 8 bases aligning to TRBD1. The germline gives CDR1 LGHDT, CDR2 YNNKEL (reference sequence). The CDR3 runs to 15 residues. V lost 3 bases, J lost 9 bases, and 7 bases stayed unmatched. Here the CDR3 DNA reads TGTGCCAGCAGCCACCGACAGGGGTTTAGTTCACCCCTCCACTTT. Translating gives CASSHRQGFSSPLHF.

There are many counts of this clonotype. The rearrangement links TRBV7-2 to TRBJ2-3; D remains ambiguous. V was cut by 4 bases and J by 4 bases, with 15 bases left in between. CDR3 size: 15 residues. The germline V gene has CDR1 SGHTA and CDR2 FQGNSA. CDR3 in amino acids: CASSSFHIRADTQYF. The CDR3 DNA is TGTGCCAGCAGCTCATTCCATATAAGGGCAGATACGCAGTATTTT.

This clonotype was seen a few times. The chain employs TRBV10-3 and TRBJ1-6; D may be TRBD1 (5 bases). V shed 4 bases and J shed 9 bases, with 13 bases lying between them. The CDR3 totals 14 residues. Germline V lookup: CDR1 ENHRY, CDR2 SYGVKD. This chain's CDR3 is CAISGTREVSPLHF. Here the CDR3 DNA reads TGTGCCATCAGTGGTACCAGGGAGGTTTCACCCCTCCACTTT.

The rearrangement uses TRBV6-1 and TRBJ1-2, with D uncertain. The V gene's germline CDR1 is MNHNS and CDR2 SASEGT. Trimming removed 1 base from V and 4 bases from J, with 16 bases in between. This CDR3 has 16 residues. The CDR3 loop is CASSEVEAVTFYGYTF. The CDR3 DNA sequence: TGTGCCAGCAGTGAAGTGGAGGCAGTCACTTTCTATGGCTACACCTTC.

The V call is TRBV12-3 or TRBV12-4, the J call TRBJ2-3; the match to TRBD2 covers 7 bases. Trimming at V came to 0 bases and at J to 0 bases, leaving 3 bases not matched to a gene. This CDR3 spans 16 amino acids. This chain's CDR3 is CASSLAPSGSTDTQYF. In DNA, the CDR3 is TGTGCCAGCAGTTTAGCTCCTAGCGGAAGCACAGATACGCAGTATTTT.

There are many counts of this clonotype. V gene TRBV20-1 combines with J gene TRBJ2-3; TRBD2 matches 10 bases. With 3 bases clipped from V and 4 bases from J, the junction kept 7 bases outside the gene matches. Germline V gene sequence: CDR1 DFQATT, CDR2 SNEGSKA (reference sequence). The CDR3 runs to 15 residues. The CDR3, as DNA: TGCAGTGCTAGGAAACTAGCGGGATCGTCAGATACGCAGTATTTT. Translation: CSARKLAGSSDTQYF.

This clonotype showed up many times. This chain connects TRBV5-5 to TRBJ1-5, with 9 nucleotides matching TRBD1. The length of the CDR3 is 18 residues. Losses at the gene ends were 7 bases for V and 1 base for J; bases not matched to a gene: 15. Germline CDR1 reads SGHKS; CDR2 reads YYEKEE (reference sequence). As DNA, the CDR3 is TGTGCCAGCTCCATAACAGGGGGCGAACGGTTAAGCAATCAGCCCCAGCATTTT. Translating gives CASSITGGERLSNQPQHF.